This T cell receptor beta chain was found in a study of blood T cell repertoires in COVID-19. Overall study context: The analysed material was cDNA or gDNA that came from T cells, B-cell-depleted T cells, or PBMCs.

Germline V gene lookup returns CDR1 MNHNY and CDR2 SVGAGI (reference sequence). There are 12 residues in the CDR3. With 8 bases clipped from V and 1 base from J, the junction kept 0 bases outside the gene matches. Authors' data handling: Cell counts per sample came from amplifying reference gene primers. Assay: immunoSEQ multiplex PCR; the TCRdb copy retains only in-frame clones and omits some. The V and J calls and clone size were taken over from that table, and D and trimming were inferred from the DNA. The repertoire has around 260,000 clones, approximately 90% of them found once; the top ten carry about 2.2%. Recruited during active infection, patients (from Seattle) were subsequently followed longitudinally.

The TCR comes from a woman aged 25-40 years with COVID-19, enrolled during active disease. The chain employs TRBV6-6 and TRBJ1-1; 8 bases line up with TRBD1. Sequenced: peripheral blood. CDR3 nucleotide sequence: TGTGCCAGCGGGACAGGGAACACTGAAGCTTTCTTT. It is translated as CASGTGNTEAFF.